This T cell receptor (beta chain) was obtained from a study of cytomegalovirus exposure and HLA in healthy donors. Likely unrecorded immune exposures existed in these nominally healthy donors. The CDR3 consists of 14 residues. The V segment lost 5 bases and the J segment 2 bases; nucleotides outside the gene matches: 2. Germline CDR1 is MNHEY and CDR2 is SVGAGI. This PCR relied on a set of 60 Vbeta primers and 13 Jbeta primers. Only in-frame clones appear in the TCRdb table, and some are missing; sequencing was by immunoSEQ multiplex PCR. The sample table includes some 110,000 clones. The specimen sequenced was PBMCs. This TCR derives from a young man in good health and CMV-seronegative. This rearrangement joins TRBV6-5 to TRBJ2-7, with 11 nucleotides matching TRBD1. The CDR3 sequence is CASSPGQGAYEQYF. The CDR3 bases are TGTGCCAGCAGTCCGGGACAGGGGGCCTACGAGCAGTACTTC.